The 11 T cell receptor beta chains listed next were all sequenced from one sample in a study of cytomegalovirus exposure and HLA in healthy donors. The primer mix had 60 Vbeta and 13 Jbeta primers. Sequencing used immunoSEQ multiplex PCR; TCRdb keeps in-frame clones, though not all of them. The data hold more than 95,000 clones, with roughly 80% observed a single time. The source material was PBMCs. The receptors originated from a woman aged 40-49 years in good health and CMV-seropositive.

This clone appeared once. This chain joins TRBV5-1 and TRBJ2-2, with 7 bases that match TRBD2. Unmatched junction bases numbered 10, after V lost 1 base and J lost 7 bases. CDR1 and CDR2 from the germline V gene are SGHRS and YFSETQ. This CDR3 has 16 residues. The DNA of the CDR3 is TGCGCCAGCAGCTTGCTGGGGGGGAGCCTCAGCGGGGAGCTGTTTTTT. Residues: CASSLLGGSLSGELFF.

A word on this clone: This same CDR3 is encoded by further DNA sequences in the sample. The chain links TRBV7-2 to TRBJ2-1; 8 bases line up with TRBD2. V gave up 4 bases and J gave up 6 bases; unmatched junction bases: 11. In germline, CDR1 is SGHTA, CDR2 FQGNSA. This CDR3 is 16 amino acids long. Here the CDR3 DNA reads TGTGCCAGCAGCTGGGTCAGCGGGACTAGTGGCAATGAGCAGTTCTTC. Protein product: CASSWVSGTSGNEQFF.

This chain uses TRBV19 with TRBJ1-5; perhaps TRBD1 as D (5 bases). The germline CDR1 and CDR2 sequences are LNHDA and SQIVND (reference sequence). The ends were cut back, 8 bases at V and 6 bases at J, with 14 bases in the middle. This CDR3 contains 13 residues. CDR3 coding DNA: TGTGCCAGTGGAGGGACCGGCAGTCAGCCCCAGCATTTT. Translation gives CASGGTGSQPQHF.

V usage is TRBV27 and J usage is TRBJ2-1, with 9 positions matching TRBD1. This CDR3 has 19 residues. The germline CDR1 and CDR2 sequences are MNHEY and SMNVEV (reference sequence). V was pared by 4 bases and J by 0 bases, with 13 bases of the junction left unmatched. CDR3 coding DNA: TGTGCCAGCAGTTCCAGAGGGACAGGGAATACCCTCTCCTACAATGAGCAGTTCTTC. Translating it yields CASSSRGTGNTLSYNEQFF.

This clone was seen just once. J is TRBJ1-1 and V is TRBV7-9; 8 positions agree with TRBD1. Losses at the gene ends were 3 bases for V and 4 bases for J; bases not matched to a gene: 4. The CDR3 is made up of 14 amino acids. CDR1 SEHNR and CDR2 FQNEAQ come from the germline V gene (reference sequence). The DNA of the CDR3 is TGTGCCAGCAGCTTGGACAGGGAGGGCACTGAAGCTTTCTTT. Its protein product is CASSLDREGTEAFF.

V is TRBV5-4 and J is TRBJ2-3; 7 nucleotides match TRBD2. The CDR3 has 15 amino acids. V was clipped by 2 bases and J by 1 base; unmatched bases: 4. In germline, CDR1 is SGHNT, CDR2 YYREEE (reference sequence). CDR3 nucleotides: TGTGCCAGCAGCTTCCCTAGCGGAGGCACAGATACGCAGTATTTT. It encodes CASSFPSGGTDTQYF.

This chain links TRBV29-1 with TRBJ1-2; D is possibly TRBD1 (6 bases). Trimming stripped 5 bases from V and 6 bases from J, with 16 bases between. The length of the CDR3 is 13 residues. Per germline, CDR1 SQVTM and CDR2 ANQGSEA. The CDR3 DNA reads as TGCAGCGTTTGGGGGGGGCAGTCCCATGGCTACACCTTC. Amino acid sequence: CSVWGGQSHGYTF.

The chain employs TRBV5-6 and TRBJ2-5; D ambiguous. This CDR3 contains 11 residues. Germline-derived CDR1 and CDR2 are SGHDT and YYEEEE. The V gene lost 3 bases and the J gene lost 2 bases, with 2 bases spanning the gap. The CDR3 DNA sequence: TGTGCCAGCAGCTCGCAAGAGACCCAGTACTTC. Translated: CASSSQETQYF.

The chain uses TRBV5-1 and TRBJ1-3; 8 nucleotides line up with TRBD1. The germline V gene encodes CDR1 SGHRS and CDR2 YFSETQ. Trimming removed 0 bases from V and 4 bases from J; junction bases left unmatched: 0. This CDR3 region has 14 residues. CDR3 DNA: TGCGCCAGCAGCTTGGGGACAGGGGGAAACACCATATATTTT. It is translated as CASSLGTGGNTIYF.

V gene TRBV18 combines with J gene TRBJ2-2; 13 bases fit TRBD2. The V gene's germline CDR1 is KGHSH and CDR2 LQKENI. This CDR3 has 19 amino acids. The V gene end was trimmed by 3 bases and the J gene end by 2 bases; junction bases not matched to a gene: 9. The CDR3 here is CASSPMTSGRSKNTGELFF. CDR3 bases: TGTGCCAGCTCACCTATGACTAGCGGGAGGTCCAAAAACACCGGGGAGCTGTTTTTT.

This rearrangement joins TRBV7-9 to TRBJ2-7; possible D gene TRBD1, 5 bases. In germline, CDR1 is SEHNR, CDR2 FQNEAQ (reference sequence). With 4 bases removed from V and 5 bases from J, the gap between germline ends came to 9 bases. This CDR3 contains 12 residues. The CDR3 spells CASSYYRNEQYF. In DNA form, the CDR3 reads TGTGCCAGCAGCTATTACAGGAACGAGCAGTACTTC.